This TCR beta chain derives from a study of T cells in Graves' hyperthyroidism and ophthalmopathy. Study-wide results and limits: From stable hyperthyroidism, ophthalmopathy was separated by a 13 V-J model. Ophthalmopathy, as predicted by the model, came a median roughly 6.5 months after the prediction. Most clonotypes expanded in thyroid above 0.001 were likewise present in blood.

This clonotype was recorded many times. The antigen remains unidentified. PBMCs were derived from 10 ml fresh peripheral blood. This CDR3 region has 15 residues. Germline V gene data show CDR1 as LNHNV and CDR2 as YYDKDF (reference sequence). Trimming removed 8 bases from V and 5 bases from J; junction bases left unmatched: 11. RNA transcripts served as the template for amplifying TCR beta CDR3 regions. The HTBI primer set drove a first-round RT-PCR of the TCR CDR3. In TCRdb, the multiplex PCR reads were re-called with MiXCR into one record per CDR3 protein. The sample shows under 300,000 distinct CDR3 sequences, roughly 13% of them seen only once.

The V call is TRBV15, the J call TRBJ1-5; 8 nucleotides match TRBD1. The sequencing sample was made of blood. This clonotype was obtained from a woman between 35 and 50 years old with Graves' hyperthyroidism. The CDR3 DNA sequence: TGTGCCACCCGAAATTCCGACAGGGGCCATCAGCCCCAGCATTTT. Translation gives CATRNSDRGHQPQHF. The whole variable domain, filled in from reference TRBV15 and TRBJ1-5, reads DAMVIQNPRYQVTQFGKPVTLSCSQTLNHNVMYWYQQKSSQAPKLLFHYYDKDFNNEADTPDNFQSRRPNTSFCFLDIRSPGLGDTAMYLCATRNSDRGHQPQHFGDGTRLSIL.